This T cell receptor (beta chain) was obtained from a study of regulatory T cells in long-lasting Graves disease. Time point specified: newly diagnosed GD, antithyroid drugs for less than 3 months. PBMCs provided the RNA from which the TCR library was made. In building TCR beta libraries, iRepertoire HTBI primers were used together with Arm-PCR of CDR3 regions. One entry per CDR3 protein, called by TCRdb with MiXCR from the multiplex PCR reads. The sample lists around 500,000 distinct CDR3 sequences; around 11% were seen once. V was shortened by 4 bases and J by 4 bases, with 17 bases between the two germline ends. CDR1 is SQVTM, CDR2 ANQGSEA, per germline. The CDR3 runs 14 residues. In addition, the sample was reused for a study of T cells in Graves' hyperthyroidism and ophthalmopathy. Turning to that study: The study excluded patients with uncontrolled infection, other autoimmune disease, pregnancy or lactation. Peripheral blood also featured most of the thyroid clonotypes expanded above 0.001.

The chain uses TRBV29-1 and TRBJ2-7, with D tentatively TRBD1 or TRBD2 (5 bases each). This specimen was peripheral blood mononuclear cells (PBMCs), taken at new diagnosis, from a patient treated with antithyroid drugs. The clonotype was recovered from a woman in her 30s with Graves disease. CDR3 protein: CSVVRDRLRYEQYF. CDR3 bases: TGCAGCGTTGTAAGGGACCGCCTAAGATACGAGCAGTACTTC.